The sequence of this TCR beta chain was determined in a study of Graves' ophthalmopathy and Graves' hyperthyroidism. CDR3 length: 14 residues. Germline V gives CDR1 SGHTA, CDR2 FQGNSA. Trimming took 1 base from V and 7 from J; bases not matched to a gene: 2. Ophthalmopathy in the donors was of moderate-to-severe activity, with CAS ≥3, NOSPECS ≥4 and duration under 3 months. Physicians reached a diagnosis by relying on clinical symptoms, serum thyroxine, TRAb, thyroid ultrasound and orbital computed tomography. As for this clonotype: Antigen unknown.

Whole-study results and caveats: It was with approximately 69% sensitivity and approximately 75% specificity that the model predicted ophthalmopathy progression.

Researchers took RNA transcripts and amplified TCR beta CDR3 regions from them. First-round RT-PCR with HTBI primers preceded a second-round multiplex PCR. TCRdb independently ran MiXCR on the multiplex PCR reads; one entry per CDR3 protein. This table holds about 220,000 distinct CDR3 sequences, 20% to 25% found once. The sample comprised peripheral blood. J is TRBJ2-4 and V is TRBV7-2; TRBD1 aligns across 9 bases. The origin of this receptor is a woman in her forties or fifties with Graves' ophthalmopathy. The CDR3: CASSLGGQGNIQYF. DNA of the CDR3: TGTGCCAGCAGCTTAGGAGGACAGGGGAACATTCAGTACTTC.